The 19 T cell receptor beta chains below all came from one sample that was sequenced in a study of blood T cell repertoires in COVID-19. The protocol was immunoSEQ multiplex PCR, while the TCRdb copy is restricted to in-frame clones and leaves out a portion. The sample lists 300,000 to 450,000 clones, 85% to 90% occurring once. The sample comprised PBMCs or T cells enriched from blood (not recorded which). All receptors come from a woman younger than 35 who had recovered from COVID-19.

The CDR3 protein is CASSAEGLAGNTIYF. Written as DNA, the CDR3 is TGTGCCAGCAGTGCGGAGGGGTTGGCTGGAAACACCATATATTTT. The rearrangement links TRBV2 to TRBJ1-3; D is perhaps TRBD1 (5 bases). Germline assignment: CDR1 SNHLY and CDR2 FYNNEI. V gave up 4 bases and J gave up 2 bases, with 12 bases separating them. The CDR3 sequence is 15 residues long.

The V and J genes are TRBV30 and TRBJ2-1, with 8 positions matching TRBD2. The CDR3 has 13 residues. The ends lost 1 base at V and 7 bases at J; junction bases unmatched: 3. Germline V CDR1 and CDR2: GTSNPN, SVGIG (reference sequence). The CDR3 nucleotides are TGTGCCTGGAGTGGGGTAGCGGGGAATGAGCAGTTCTTC. This translates into CAWSGVAGNEQFF.

The V gene is TRBV7-3, the J gene TRBJ2-1; D remains ambiguous. CDR3 length: 13 residues. Trimming left V 2 bases short and J 8 bases short, with 10 bases between. Germline lookup yields CDR1 SGHTA and CDR2 FQGTGA. The CDR3 DNA reads TGTGCCAGCAGCTTAGCTACCCCCGATGAGCAGTTCTTC. Its protein is CASSLATPDEQFF.

The J gene is TRBJ1-5, the V gene TRBV5-1, with TRBD1 as a possible D gene (6 bases). The germline gives CDR1 SGHRS, CDR2 YFSETQ. This CDR3 has 17 amino acids. With 0 bases removed from V and 4 bases from J, the gap between germline ends came to 17 bases. In nucleotides, the CDR3 is TGCGCCAGCAGCTTGGGGACAGACCCTTTTGGGAATCAGCCCCAGCATTTT. Protein product: CASSLGTDPFGNQPQHF.

A remark on this clone: Other DNA sequences in the sample encode the same CDR3. The V call is TRBV27, the J call TRBJ1-1; 7 bases are shared with TRBD1. CDR1 and CDR2 from the germline V gene are MNHEY and SMNVEV (reference sequence). J lost 5 bases, V lost 3 bases, and 3 bases had no gene match. There are 13 residues in the CDR3. Here the CDR3 DNA reads TGTGCCAGCAGTTTGACAGGGAGTACTGAAGCTTTCTTT. It codes for CASSLTGSTEAFF.

The CDR3 DNA follows: TGTGCCAGCAGCGTAGAGGCTAGCGGGGGGGCATACAATGAGCAGTTCTTC. Translating it yields CASSVEASGGAYNEQFF. The genes are TRBV9 and TRBJ2-1; 12 bases fit TRBD2. The CDR3 runs to 17 residues. The trim removed 0 bases at V and 4 bases at J, leaving 5 bases unmatched. CDR1 and CDR2 (germline): SGDLS, YYNGEE.

The rearrangement joins TRBV11-1 to TRBJ1-2; D is undetermined. The CDR3 has 14 amino acids. Trimming removed 5 bases from V and 8 bases from J, with 18 bases in between. Germline V lookup: CDR1 SGHAT, CDR2 FQDESV (reference sequence). The CDR3 DNA sequence: TGTGCCAGCAGCCCCCCTCAGGACTTCCAGGGCTACACCTTC. Its translation: CASSPPQDFQGYTF.

The chain employs TRBV7-9 and TRBJ2-3; tentative D call: TRBD2 (6 bases). In germline, CDR1 is SEHNR, CDR2 FQNEAQ (reference sequence). Trimming removed 1 base from V and 8 bases from J, with 13 bases in between. The CDR3 has 14 amino acids. The CDR3 region is CASSLDWREVTQYF. CDR3 coding DNA: TGTGCCAGCAGCTTAGACTGGAGGGAGGTTACGCAGTATTTT.

This rearrangement joins TRBV28 to TRBJ2-1; 10 nucleotides agree with TRBD1. V was pared by 4 bases and J by 8 bases, with 14 bases of the junction left unmatched. Germline V gives CDR1 MDHEN, CDR2 SYDVKM. The CDR3 is made up of 17 amino acids. This CDR3 reads CASSSLTKDRGLYEQFF. CDR3 nucleotides: TGTGCCAGCAGTTCCCTGACAAAAGACAGGGGGCTTTATGAGCAGTTCTTC. Full variable domain (rest looked up from reference TRBV28 and TRBJ2-1): DVKVTQSSRYLVKRTGEKVFLECVQDMDHENMFWYRQDPGLGLRLIYFSYDVKMKEKGDIPEGYSVSREKKERFSLILESASTNQTSMYLCASSSLTKDRGLYEQFFGPGTRLTVL.

This chain uses TRBV12-5 with TRBJ2-1; perhaps TRBD1 as D (5 bases). Trimming removed 1 base from V and 0 bases from J, with 19 bases in between. The germline V gene encodes CDR1 LGHNT and CDR2 FRNRAP. The CDR3 extends over 19 amino acids. The CDR3, as DNA: TGTGCTAGTGGTTTGGCCCTTAACCCGGCAGGGCGCTCCTACAATGAGCAGTTCTTC. Encoded protein: CASGLALNPAGRSYNEQFF.

This clone has more than one count but fewer than ten. The rearrangement links TRBV7-9 to TRBJ1-2, with D perhaps matching TRBD1 (5 bases). Germline V gene lookup returns CDR1 SEHNR and CDR2 FQNEAQ (reference sequence). Trimming pared 3 bases from V and 8 bases from J, leaving 13 bases between. This CDR3 spans 13 amino acids. CDR3 in DNA: TGTGCCAGCAGCTTCTCTGGGACTGAGGGCTACACCTTC. Its protein product is CASSFSGTEGYTF.

This clone has only one observation. The CDR3 sequence: CASSLEAAANSEQYF. DNA of the CDR3: TGTGCCAGCAGCTTAGAAGCGGCGGCTAACTCTGAGCAGTACTTC. The rearrangement joins TRBV7-3 to TRBJ2-7; TRBD2 is a possible D gene (5 bases). V shed 2 bases and J shed 7 bases, with 18 bases lying between them. There are 15 residues in the CDR3. CDR1 and CDR2 from the germline V gene are SGHTA and FQGTGA.

The CDR3: CASSDFWSGGTNEKLFF. CDR3 nucleotide sequence: TGTGCCAGCAGTGACTTTTGGTCAGGGGGGACTAATGAAAAACTGTTTTTT. The chain has TRBV2 and TRBJ1-4, with 7 bases lining up with TRBD1. Trimming cost V 3 bases and J 2 bases; bases outside gene matches: 9. Germline values: CDR1 SNHLY, CDR2 FYNNEI. There are 17 residues in the CDR3.

The V call is TRBV12-5, the J call TRBJ2-7, with TRBD1 as a possible D gene (5 bases). This CDR3 has 14 residues. CDR1 LGHNT and CDR2 FRNRAP come from the germline V gene. V was clipped by 7 bases and J by 6 bases, with 19 bases between them. CDR3 nucleotides: TGTGCTAGTGCCCTCCAGGGAATTTCGTTCGAGCAGTACTTC. It specifies CASALQGISFEQYF.

This clone has only one observation. V is TRBV10-2 and J is TRBJ1-3, with 8 bases fitting TRBD1. V trimming: 10 bases; J trimming: 0 bases; junction bases outside the gene matches: 14. Germline CDR1 WSHSY, CDR2 SAAADI. This CDR3 comprises 17 residues. CDR3 residues: CATGQGLSTSSGNTIYF. CDR3 nucleotide sequence: TGCGCCACAGGACAGGGACTCTCCACGAGCTCTGGAAACACCATATATTTT.

This clone was picked up one time. This chain uses TRBV19 with TRBJ1-2, with a tentative D call TRBD1 (5 bases). The CDR3 runs 14 residues. Per the germline V gene, CDR1 is LNHDA and CDR2 is SQIVND (reference sequence). Trimming cost V 1 base and J 8 bases, with 14 bases left between them. CDR3 DNA: TGTGCCAGTAGTATAGCCCCAGCGGGGGTCGGCTACACCTTC. Protein sequence: CASSIAPAGVGYTF. Complete variable domain (other parts from reference TRBV19 and TRBJ1-2): DGGITQSPKYLFRKEGQNVTLSCEQNLNHDAMYWYRQDPGQGLRLIYYSQIVNDFQKGDIAEGYSVSREKKESFPLTVTSAQKNPTAFYLCASSIAPAGVGYTFGSGTRLTVV.

The rearrangement joins TRBV3-1 (or the pseudogene TRBV3-2) to TRBJ2-7; 10 bases map to TRBD1. Germline CDR1 reads LGHDT; CDR2 reads YNNKEL (reference sequence). V was pared by 0 bases and J by 0 bases, with 8 bases of the junction left unmatched. This CDR3 contains 18 residues. The CDR3 DNA reads as TGTGCCAGCAGCCAAGACGTGAGTAGGGACAGGGGCTCCTACGAGCAGTACTTC. It specifies CASSQDVSRDRGSYEQYF.

The chain couples TRBV19 to TRBJ2-5, with 8 bases that match TRBD2. This CDR3 has 17 residues. The V segment lost 7 bases and the J segment 1 base; nucleotides outside the gene matches: 14. Germline lookup yields CDR1 LNHDA and CDR2 SQIVND (reference sequence). CDR3 nucleotides: TGTGCCAGTAATCCTCATCACCAGGGGACTAGCCAAGAGACCCAGTACTTC. Amino acids: CASNPHHQGTSQETQYF.

The CDR3 DNA reads as TGTGCCAACAAAGGACAGAATAACTATGGCTACACCTTC. As protein: CANKGQNNYGYTF. V gene TRBV6-5 combines with J gene TRBJ1-2; D might be TRBD1 (6 bases). This CDR3 comprises 13 residues. Looked up from germline, CDR1 is MNHEY and CDR2 is SVGAGI. Trimming cost V 10 bases and J 1 base, with 13 bases left between them.